This T cell receptor beta chain appears in the sequencing data of a study of shared T cell receptors in the human thymus. Trimming left V 0 bases short and J 1 base short, with 6 bases between. The CDR3 extends over 14 amino acids. Germline V CDR1 and CDR2: WNHNN, SYGVQD (reference sequence). TCRdb's table, derived via immunoSEQ multiplex PCR, lists solely in-frame clones and lacks some. The sample comprises over 350,000 clones, over 90% of which are singletons, and roughly 0.021% rests with the top ten. The rearrangement joins TRBV10-1 to TRBJ1-1; D unresolved. The source is a human donor. The material sequenced was thymocytes. DNA of the CDR3: TGCGCCAGCAGTGAGTCGGGCAAGAACACTGAAGCTTTCTTT. This gives the protein CASSESGKNTEAFF.